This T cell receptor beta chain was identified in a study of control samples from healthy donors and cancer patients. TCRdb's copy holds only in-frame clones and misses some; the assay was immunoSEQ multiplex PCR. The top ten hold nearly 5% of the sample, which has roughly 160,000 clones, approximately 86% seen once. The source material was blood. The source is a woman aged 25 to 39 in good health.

In DNA, the CDR3 is TGTGCCAGCAGTGACAGGGGGAGCCTTAATGAAAAACTGTTTTTT. This codes for CASSDRGSLNEKLFF. The chain combines TRBV6-1 with TRBJ1-4, with 7 bases fitting TRBD1. The CDR3 runs to 15 residues. In germline, CDR1 is MNHNS, CDR2 SASEGT. V was pared by 3 bases and J by 4 bases, with 5 bases of the junction left unmatched.